Included here is one TCR beta chain sequence, with context. These data belong to a study of blood T cell repertoires in COVID-19. Repertoires were generated with immunoSEQ multiplex PCR, while TCRdb's copy carries only in-frame clones and drops some. This table has over 200,000 clones, 85% to 90% appearing once. Looked up from germline, CDR1 is SGHTA and CDR2 is FQGTGA. V trimming: 5 bases; J trimming: 2 bases; junction bases outside the gene matches: 6. The CDR3 consists of 15 residues. The clonotype was recovered from a man aged 55 to 70 who had recovered from COVID-19. The chain employs TRBV7-3 and TRBJ2-7, with 10 bases fitting TRBD1. Sequencing was carried out using peripheral blood. CDR3 sequence (DNA): TGTGCCAGCAGCCCCGGGACAGGGGATGCCTACGAGCAGTACTTC. The encoded protein is CASSPGTGDAYEQYF.